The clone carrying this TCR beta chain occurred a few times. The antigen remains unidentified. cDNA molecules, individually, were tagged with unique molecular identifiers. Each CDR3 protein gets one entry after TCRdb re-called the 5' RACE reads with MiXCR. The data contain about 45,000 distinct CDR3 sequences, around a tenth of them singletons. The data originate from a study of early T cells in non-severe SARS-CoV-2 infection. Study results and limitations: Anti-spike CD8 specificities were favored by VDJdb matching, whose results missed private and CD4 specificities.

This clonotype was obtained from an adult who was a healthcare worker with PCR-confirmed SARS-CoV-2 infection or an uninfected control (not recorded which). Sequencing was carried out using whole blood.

The CDR3 nucleotides are TGTGCCAGCAGTGGGGTACAGGGGAACACTGAAGCTTTCTTT. Its translation: CASSGVQGNTEAFF. The J gene is TRBJ1-1, the V gene TRBV28, with D possibly being TRBD1 (6 bases). The CDR3 runs to 14 residues. Germline CDR1 and CDR2: MDHEN and SYDVKM. Trimming took off 5 bases at V and 1 base at J, with 11 bases between the two ends.